This TCR beta chain comes out of a study of blood T cells in healthy people across ages (dated by TCRdb to about 2015). Turning to the overall study: In model experiments, template switching captured roughly one uniquely barcoded TCR beta cDNA molecule for every two T cells. For two donors (one aged 18 to 29 and one aged 80 or older), the study analyzed two additional independent replicas of 1 million unique cDNA reads from the same blood draw. Age-related changes in TCR beta repertoire diversity were measured in the study by deep sequencing normalized with unique cDNA molecular identifiers. To avoid experimental bias, donors of different ages were distributed randomly across sequencing lanes. The donors were split into four age groups: young (average 16 years), middle-aged (roughly 40), aged (over 55) and long-lived (roughly 86).

The donors were roughly 39 Caucasian individuals from Russia, aged about 6 to 100 years, who were systemically healthy. Roughly 11 milliliters of peripheral blood were drawn from each donor into EDTA-treated Vacutainer tubes. PBMCs were isolated by Ficoll-Paque density-gradient centrifugation, with at least 6 million obtained per sample. Trizol reagent was used to extract total RNA from the PBMCs, yielding at least 5.5 micrograms per sample. The percentages of naive CD45RAhigh/CD27high T cells were determined by flow cytometry on a PBMC aliquot from every donor. The library was obtained by 5' RACE. Sequencing relied on an Illumina HiSeq 2500. The second PCR ran for roughly 7 to 12 cycles and used a J-beta primer mix along with a sample-barcoded 5' primer. A template-switch 5' adaptor carrying 12 random nucleotides introduced a unique molecular identifier onto each TCR beta cDNA molecule. Each sample yielded at least 3 million CDR3-containing paired-end reads. All of the RNA was converted into first-strand cDNA using the Mint cDNA synthesis kit, with a TRBC-specific oligonucleotide serving as the primer. All cDNA was treated with uracil-DNA glycosylase and then went through a first 18-cycle PCR with the universal primers M1SS and BC2_uni_R. Regarding the original processing steps: For normalization, 1 million high-quality reads were randomly selected from each sample, with every read carrying a distinct molecular identifier. Reads sharing molecular identifiers were discarded rather than binned into consensus sequences. MiTCR, set to a Q25 quality threshold and the strictest error-elimination algorithm, was used for CDR3 identification, clonotype clustering and error correction. A nonparametric unseen species model with Euler transformation was used to estimate a lower bound on total TCR beta diversity. TCRdb cleaned the public reads at Q25 with fastp, built clones with MiXCR and kept in-frame beta chains. Under each unique CDR3 protein, matching rows form one entry showing the most common genes and DNA. For this entry, the V and J calls and clone size follow TCRdb and not the study's own pipeline. The sample table contains hundreds of thousands of distinct CDR3 sequences; only one count was recorded for around 48% of them. The top ten clonotypes cover roughly 12% of the sample.

Concerning this clonotype: What antigen it recognizes has not been identified. No base quality values were provided; no much bigger clone lies one nucleotide off.

The CDR3 covers 14 residues, taking in both the cysteine and the phenylalanine. CDR3 DNA only is kept here, 42 bases in frame from base 1. Trimming costs V 6 bases and J 7 bases, and their ends lie 18 bases apart. CDR1 is given as SNHLY and CDR2 as FYNNEI, both from the germline V gene. The study at large found these results: Estimates of total diversity based on one million sequenced T cells were regarded as lower bounds and as underestimates. Compared with the aged group, the long-lived group had more naive CD4+ T cells, fewer expanded clones and increased TCR diversity, a pattern suggesting age selection. Because donor CMV infection status was unknown, age-related changes in expanded clonotypes were potentially confounded. Observed TCR beta diversity correlated strongly with the percentage of naive T cells measured by flow cytometry. Observed TCR beta diversity per million T cells fell roughly linearly with age, and a significant reduction was already apparent by age about 36. Since profiling was done on bulk unsorted PBMCs, naive and antigen-experienced compartments could not be conclusively compared.

Rearrangement joined TRBV2 to TRBJ1-2; a confident D gene designation cannot be given. The TCR originated in a young man in good health. Material for sequencing was blood. The DNA sequence is TGTGCCAGCAGCACCGTCAGCGGGAGCTTTGGCTACACCTTC. This codes for CASSTVSGSFGYTF.